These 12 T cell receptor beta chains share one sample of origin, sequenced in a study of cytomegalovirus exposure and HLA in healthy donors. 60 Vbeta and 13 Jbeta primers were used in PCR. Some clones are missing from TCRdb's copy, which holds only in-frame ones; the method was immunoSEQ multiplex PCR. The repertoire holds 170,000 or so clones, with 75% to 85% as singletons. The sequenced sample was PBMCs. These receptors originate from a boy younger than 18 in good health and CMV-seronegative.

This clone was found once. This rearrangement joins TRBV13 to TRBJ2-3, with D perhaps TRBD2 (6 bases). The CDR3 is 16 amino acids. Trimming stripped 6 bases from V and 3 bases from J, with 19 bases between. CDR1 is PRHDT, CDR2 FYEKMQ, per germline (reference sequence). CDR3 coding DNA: TGTGCCAGCAGTAAAAGGTTACAAGGGAGGACAGATACGCAGTATTTT. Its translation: CASSKRLQGRTDTQYF.

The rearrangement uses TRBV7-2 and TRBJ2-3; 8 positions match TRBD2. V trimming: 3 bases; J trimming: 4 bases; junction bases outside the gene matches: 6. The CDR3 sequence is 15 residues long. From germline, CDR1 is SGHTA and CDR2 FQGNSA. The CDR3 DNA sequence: TGTGCCAGCAGCTTGGGACTAGAATTCGCAGATACGCAGTATTTT. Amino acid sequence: CASSLGLEFADTQYF.

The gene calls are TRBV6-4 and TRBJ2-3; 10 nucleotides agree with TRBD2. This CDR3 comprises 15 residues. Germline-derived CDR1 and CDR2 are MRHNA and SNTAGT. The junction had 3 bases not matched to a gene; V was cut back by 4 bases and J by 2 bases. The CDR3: CASSGLAGDTDTQYF. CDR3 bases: TGTGCCAGCAGTGGCCTAGCGGGGGACACAGATACGCAGTATTTT.

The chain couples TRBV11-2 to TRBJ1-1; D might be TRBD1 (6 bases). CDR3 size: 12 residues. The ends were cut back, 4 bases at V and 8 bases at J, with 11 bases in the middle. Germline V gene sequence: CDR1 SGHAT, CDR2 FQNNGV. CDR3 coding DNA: TGTGCCAGCAGCTCCTCCGGGACAGAAGCTTTCTTT. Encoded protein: CASSSSGTEAFF.

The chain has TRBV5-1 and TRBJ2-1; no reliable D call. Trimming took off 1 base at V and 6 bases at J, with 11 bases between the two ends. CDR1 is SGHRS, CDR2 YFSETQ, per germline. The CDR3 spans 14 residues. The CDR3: CASSLSPEINEQFF. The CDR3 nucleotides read TGCGCCAGCAGCTTGTCTCCGGAGATCAATGAGCAGTTCTTC.

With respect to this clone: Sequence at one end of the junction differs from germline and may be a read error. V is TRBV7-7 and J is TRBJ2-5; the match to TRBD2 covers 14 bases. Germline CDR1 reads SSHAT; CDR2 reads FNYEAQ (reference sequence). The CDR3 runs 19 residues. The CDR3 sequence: CASSPGVGLAGEYQETQYF. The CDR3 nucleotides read TGTGCTAGCAGCCCGGGGGTGGGACTAGCGGGGGAGTACCAAGAGACCCAGTACTTC.

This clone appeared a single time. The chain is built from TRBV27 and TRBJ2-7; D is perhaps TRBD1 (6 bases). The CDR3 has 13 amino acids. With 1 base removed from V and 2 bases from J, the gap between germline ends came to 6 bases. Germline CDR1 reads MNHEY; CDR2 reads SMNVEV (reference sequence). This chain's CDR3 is CASSLYRAYEQYF. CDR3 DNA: TGTGCCAGCAGTTTATACAGGGCCTACGAGCAGTACTTC.

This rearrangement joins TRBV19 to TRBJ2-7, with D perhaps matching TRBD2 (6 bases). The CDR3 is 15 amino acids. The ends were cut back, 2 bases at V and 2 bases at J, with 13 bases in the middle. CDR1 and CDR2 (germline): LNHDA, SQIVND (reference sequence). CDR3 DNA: TGTGCCAGTAGTATATTCACCGGGGAGGCCTACGAGCAGTACTTC. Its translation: CASSIFTGEAYEQYF.

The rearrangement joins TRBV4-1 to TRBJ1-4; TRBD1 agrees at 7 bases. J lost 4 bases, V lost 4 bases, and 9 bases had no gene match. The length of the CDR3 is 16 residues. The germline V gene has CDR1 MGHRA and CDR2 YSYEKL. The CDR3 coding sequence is TGCGCCAGCAGCCCCATCCCGGGACAGAATAATGAAAAACTGTTTTTT. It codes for CASSPIPGQNNEKLFF.

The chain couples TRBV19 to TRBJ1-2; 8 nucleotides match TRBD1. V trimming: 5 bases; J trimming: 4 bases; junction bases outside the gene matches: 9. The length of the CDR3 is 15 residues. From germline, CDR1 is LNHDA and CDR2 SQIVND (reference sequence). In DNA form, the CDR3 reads TGTGCCAGTAGTGACGGACAGGGATGGTCCTATGGCTACACCTTC. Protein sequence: CASSDGQGWSYGYTF.

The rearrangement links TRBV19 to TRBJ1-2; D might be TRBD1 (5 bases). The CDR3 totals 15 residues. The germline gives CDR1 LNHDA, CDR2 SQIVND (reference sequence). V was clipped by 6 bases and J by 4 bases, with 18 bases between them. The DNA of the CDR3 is TGTGCCAGTAGACCCGACAGACAACTTCTCTATGGCTACACCTTC. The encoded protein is CASRPDRQLLYGYTF.

The CDR3 here is CASSYRAGRYEQYF. CDR3 DNA: TGTGCCAGCAGCTACCGGGCCGGGAGATACGAGCAGTACTTC. V and J are TRBV7-2 and TRBJ2-7; possible D gene TRBD2, 6 bases. The CDR3 is made up of 14 amino acids. V lost 4 bases, J lost 4 bases, and 14 bases lay in between. Germline V lookup: CDR1 SGHTA, CDR2 FQGNSA.